The next 13 T cell receptor beta chains were all read from a single sample in a study of T cells in lung cancer brain metastases. Clones were read by immunoSEQ multiplex PCR, and TCRdb kept only the in-frame ones, dropping some. The sample has fewer than 6,500 clones, 75% to 90% seen once; the top ten hold around 4%. Sequenced input: tumor tissue from the primary lung tumor. The receptors come from a man aged 70 or older with non-small cell lung cancer.

This rearrangement joins TRBV9 to TRBJ2-3; D remains unclear. Germline values: CDR1 SGDLS, CDR2 YYNGEE. The CDR3 is made up of 14 amino acids. V gave up 0 bases and J gave up 2 bases, with 7 bases separating them. The DNA of the CDR3 is TGTGCCAGCAGCGTAGGTCGGTTCACAGATACGCAGTATTTT. Its translation: CASSVGRFTDTQYF. The full variable domain, its missing parts supplied by reference TRBV9 and TRBJ2-3, is DSGVTQTPKHLITATGQRVTLRCSPRSGDLSVYWYQQSLDQGLQFLIQYYNGEERAKGNILERFSAQQFPDLHSELNLSSLELGDSALYFCASSVGRFTDTQYFGPGTRLTVL.

V usage is TRBV30 and J usage is TRBJ2-6; D perhaps matches TRBD1 (6 bases). There are 16 residues in the CDR3. Germline CDR1 is GTSNPN and CDR2 is SVGIG (reference sequence). Trimming stripped 0 bases from V and 2 bases from J, with 11 bases between. Here the CDR3 DNA reads TGTGCCTGGAGTGTTGAGGCAGGGGCTGGGGCCAACGTCCTGACTTTC. It yields the protein CAWSVEAGAGANVLTF.

The chain uses TRBV5-6 and TRBJ2-7; the D is unclear. This CDR3 comprises 13 residues. V lost 2 bases, J lost 6 bases, and 12 bases lay in between. From germline, CDR1 is SGHDT and CDR2 YYEEEE. The CDR3 nucleotides read TGTGCCAGCAGCTTTACCCCCTTTTCCGAGCAGTACTTC. Its translation is CASSFTPFSEQYF.

The chain uses TRBV4-3 and TRBJ1-2; 7 bases match TRBD1. The CDR3 length is 13 residues. With 1 base clipped from V and 13 bases from J, the junction kept 9 bases outside the gene matches. Germline CDR1 is LGHNA and CDR2 is YSLEER. CDR3 residues: CASSQVSTGRPTF. CDR3 in DNA: TGCGCCAGCAGCCAAGTCTCGACAGGGCGCCCCACCTTC.

This chain connects TRBV29-1 to TRBJ2-3; the D is unclear. This CDR3 is built from 14 residues. Looked up from germline, CDR1 is SQVTM and CDR2 is ANQGSEA. V was shortened by 4 bases and J by 4 bases, with 15 bases between the two germline ends. CDR3 nucleotide sequence: TGCAGCGTTGTTCGTCTCTTGGTGCCAGATACGCAGTATTTT. This codes for CSVVRLLVPDTQYF.

Points on this clone: At one end the junction does not follow the germline gene, possibly because of a read error. This sequence joins TRBV7-2 and TRBJ2-1; 11 nucleotides match TRBD2. From germline, CDR1 is SGHTA and CDR2 FQGNSA. The CDR3 sequence is 15 residues long. In DNA form, the CDR3 reads TGTGCCAGCAGATTAGCGGGAGGGACGGGGCATGAGCAGTTCTTC. It encodes CASRLAGGTGHEQFF.

The chain combines TRBV14 with TRBJ2-7, with a possible D match to TRBD2 (6 bases). Germline CDR1 is SGHDN and CDR2 is FVKESK. Trimming stripped 7 bases from V and 4 bases from J, with 20 bases between. The CDR3 has 15 residues. The CDR3 is CASTLGGRELYEQYF. The CDR3 region has the DNA TGTGCCAGCACCCTGGGAGGCAGGGAGCTATACGAGCAGTACTTC. The full variable domain, completed using reference TRBV14 and TRBJ2-7, is EAGVTQFPSHSVIEKGQTVTLRCDPISGHDNLYWYRRVMGKEIKFLLHFVKESKQDESGMPNNRFLAERTGGTYSTLKVQPAELEDSGVYFCASTLGGRELYEQYFGPGTRLTVT.

The chain is built from TRBV25-1 and TRBJ1-6; a weak D match, TRBD1 (6 bases). The CDR3 has 14 amino acids. CDR1 is MGHDK and CDR2 is SYGVNS in the germline V gene. Deletions cut 7 bases from V and 7 bases from J, with 14 bases between. The CDR3 reads CASNPAGENSPLHF. CDR3 coding DNA: TGTGCCAGCAACCCCGCAGGGGAAAATTCACCCCTCCACTTT.

This clone was seen more than once but under ten times. This rearrangement joins TRBV7-2 to TRBJ2-4; TRBD1 might be the D (8 bases). The germline V gene has CDR1 SGHTA and CDR2 FQGNSA. The CDR3 covers 13 residues. Deletions cut 5 bases from V and 13 bases from J, with 18 bases between. The CDR3 DNA reads TGTGCCAGCAGCCTAGGGGGGGACAGGCAACAGTACTTC. It yields the protein CASSLGGDRQQYF.

This chain links TRBV2 with TRBJ1-1; maybe TRBD1 (6 bases). CDR3 length: 13 amino acids. Trimming pared 4 bases from V and 7 bases from J, leaving 13 bases between. Germline CDR1 and CDR2: SNHLY and FYNNEI. CDR3 sequence reads: CASSAHRQDEAFF. As DNA, the CDR3 is TGTGCCAGCAGTGCCCATCGACAGGATGAAGCTTTCTTT. The variable domain in full, completed from reference TRBV2 and TRBJ1-1, reads EPEVTQTPSHQVTQMGQEVILRCVPISNHLYFYWYRQILGQKVEFLVSFYNNEISEKSEIFDDQFSVERPDGSNFTLKIRSTKLEDSAMYFCASSAHRQDEAFFGQGTRLTVV.

This rearrangement joins TRBV29-1 to TRBJ2-7, with 12 nucleotides matching TRBD2. There are 14 residues in the CDR3. Germline loops: CDR1 SQVTM, CDR2 ANQGSEA. Trimming cost V 4 bases and J 1 base; bases outside gene matches: 2. The CDR3 is CSVAGTSGSYEQYF. DNA for the CDR3: TGCAGCGTTGCCGGGACTAGCGGGTCCTACGAGCAGTACTTC.

This rearrangement joins TRBV11-3 to TRBJ2-1; unclear D gene. V lost 1 base to trimming and J lost 4 bases, with 2 bases between them. Per germline, CDR1 SGHNT and CDR2 YENEEA. The CDR3 loop spans 12 amino acids. CDR3 region: CASSLGYNEQFF. In DNA, the CDR3 is TGTGCCAGCAGCTTAGGGTACAATGAGCAGTTCTTC.

The CDR3 is CAWSVGRGLGVGEAFF. The CDR3 nucleotides are TGTGCCTGGAGTGTCGGAAGGGGGCTAGGGGTAGGTGAAGCTTTCTTT. The gene calls are TRBV30 and TRBJ1-1; TRBD1 matches at 7 bases. V lost 0 bases to trimming and J lost 7 bases; unmatched junction nucleotides: 14. CDR1 and CDR2 (germline): GTSNPN, SVGIG (reference sequence). There are 16 residues in the CDR3. Complete variable domain (other parts from reference TRBV30 and TRBJ1-1): SQTIHQWPATLVQPVGSPLSLECTVEGTSNPNLYWYRQAAGRGLQLLFYSVGIGQISSEVPQNLSASRPQDRQFILSSKKLLLSDSGFYLCAWSVGRGLGVGEAFFGQGTRLTVV.